This TCR beta chain was captured in a study of blood T cell repertoires in COVID-19. For the study at large: Donors in the United States, Italy and Spain gave samples during acute or convalescent COVID-19. The analysed material was cDNA or gDNA that came from T cells, B-cell-depleted T cells, or PBMCs.

Some clones are missing from TCRdb's copy, which holds only in-frame ones; the method was immunoSEQ multiplex PCR. Of fewer than 50,000 clones listed, approximately 90% are singletons. Germline loops: CDR1 SQVTM, CDR2 ANQGSEA. This CDR3 has 17 amino acids. V was pared by 1 base and J by 2 bases, with 10 bases of the junction left unmatched. The source material was peripheral blood. The genes are TRBV29-1 and TRBJ2-7; TRBD2 matches 11 bases. This sequence was found in a man between 50 and 59 years old with active COVID-19. The CDR3 region is CSVEVLLLAGDTYEQYF. The CDR3 nucleotides are TGCAGCGTTGAAGTTTTGTTACTAGCGGGGGACACCTACGAGCAGTACTTC.